Shown below are 30 T cell receptor beta chains from a single sample sequenced in a study of T cell changes during pregnancy in multiple sclerosis (dated by TCRdb to the late 2010s). Library prep was done by the immunoSEQ multiplex PCR assay. In TCRdb, the immuneACCESS table is reduced to in-frame sequences with V and J assigned. These tables do not hold every clone; where another copy was compared, an unresolved V gene accounts for under half, and the others remain unexplained. The sample contains over 85,000 clones, 80% to 95% of them found a single time. Of the sample, around 1.8% falls within the top ten clones. This specimen consisted of peripheral blood, obtained in the first trimester of pregnancy. Source of these receptors: a female donor in good health, enrolled as a control in a pregnancy study.

This chain joins TRBV28 and TRBJ1-3, with D uncertain. Trimming stripped 8 bases from V and 4 bases from J, with 9 bases between. Per the germline V gene, CDR1 is MDHEN and CDR2 is SYDVKM. This CDR3 has 12 amino acids. CDR3 nucleotide sequence: TGTGCCAGCCGCACCGGGGGAAACACCATATATTTT. This encodes CASRTGGNTIYF. Together with reference TRBV28 and TRBJ1-3, the CDR3 gives the full variable domain: DVKVTQSSRYLVKRTGEKVFLECVQDMDHENMFWYRQDPGLGLRLIYFSYDVKMKEKGDIPEGYSVSREKKERFSLILESASTNQTSMYLCASRTGGNTIYFGEGSWLTVV.

The rearrangement uses TRBV6-1 and TRBJ1-6, with 9 bases aligning to TRBD1. The germline CDR1 and CDR2 sequences are MNHNS and SASEGT. Trimming cost V 0 bases and J 7 bases; bases outside gene matches: 4. The CDR3 has 16 amino acids. The CDR3 region has the DNA TGTGCCAGCAGTGAAGCGCTTGGGACAGGGAATTCACCCCTCCACTTT. Its translation: CASSEALGTGNSPLHF.

V is TRBV5-6 and J is TRBJ1-2, with D hard to call. Germline CDR1 reads SGHDT; CDR2 reads YYEEEE. The CDR3 extends over 14 amino acids. V lost 0 bases and J lost 4, with 10 bases in between. The CDR3 loop reads CASSLAGSAYGYTF. The CDR3 bases are TGTGCCAGCAGCTTGGCGGGGTCCGCCTATGGCTACACCTTC.

V gene TRBV4-1 combines with J gene TRBJ2-3; TRBD2 matches at 8 bases. The germline CDR1 and CDR2 sequences are MGHRA and YSYEKL. The trim removed 4 bases at V and 1 base at J, leaving 10 bases unmatched. The CDR3 consists of 17 residues. CDR3 region: CASSRGGRGSGTDTQYF. DNA of the CDR3: TGCGCCAGCAGCCGCGGGGGGCGGGGTTCTGGCACAGATACGCAGTATTTT.

The V and J genes are TRBV7-9 and TRBJ1-6; TRBD1 agrees at 7 bases. The CDR3 runs 14 residues. From germline, CDR1 is SEHNR and CDR2 FQNEAQ (reference sequence). With V trimmed by 5 bases and J by 10 bases, 8 bases remained unmatched. CDR3 amino acids: CASSPTGLGSPLHF. The CDR3 nucleotides are TGTGCCAGCAGCCCGACAGGGTTGGGCTCACCCCTCCACTTT.

V and J are TRBV13 and TRBJ1-1; 8 bases map to TRBD1. The CDR3 is made up of 14 amino acids. Germline CDR1 PRHDT, CDR2 FYEKMQ (reference sequence). V lost 5 bases and J lost 1; bases outside the gene matches: 3. CDR3 sequence reads: CASSPGTGNTEAFF. The CDR3, as DNA: TGTGCCAGCAGCCCGGGGACAGGGAACACTGAAGCTTTCTTT.

V gene TRBV5-6 combines with J gene TRBJ2-7, with 11 bases matching TRBD1. Unmatched junction bases numbered 2, after V lost 0 bases and J lost 3 bases. There are 15 residues in the CDR3. Germline V CDR1 and CDR2: SGHDT, YYEEEE. The CDR3 coding sequence is TGTGCCAGCAGCTTGGGGGGGACAGGGGGCTACGAGCAGTACTTC. Translating gives CASSLGGTGGYEQYF.

The chain links TRBV27 to TRBJ1-3; D not certain. Germline CDR1 reads MNHEY; CDR2 reads SMNVEV (reference sequence). CDR3 size: 14 residues. The V gene lost 3 bases and the J gene lost 0 bases, with 6 bases spanning the gap. This chain's CDR3 is CASSLTSSGNTIYF. CDR3 sequence (DNA): TGTGCCAGCAGTTTGACTAGCTCTGGAAACACCATATATTTT.

V is TRBV30 and J is TRBJ1-4; D call uncertain. The CDR3 is made up of 15 amino acids. The germline V and J ends were trimmed by 5 bases and 5 bases, with 18 bases remaining between them. Germline V CDR1 and CDR2: GTSNPN, SVGIG (reference sequence). CDR3 sequence: CAWARRPGVNEKLFF. Written as DNA, the CDR3 is TGTGCCTGGGCGCGTAGGCCGGGAGTCAATGAAAAACTGTTTTTT.

This clone has only one observation. The chain is built from TRBV7-9 and TRBJ2-7; D is unclear. CDR3 size: 13 residues. Trimming left V 6 bases short and J 4 bases short, with 13 bases between. Germline-derived CDR1 and CDR2 are SEHNR and FQNEAQ (reference sequence). CDR3 sequence (DNA): TGTGCCAGCAGACAGAGTTCCCAGTACGAGCAGTACTTC. It is translated as CASRQSSQYEQYF.

The V gene is TRBV4-2, the J gene TRBJ1-1; TRBD1 might be the D (5 bases). V lost 4 bases and J 3 bases, leaving 9 bases between the germline ends. CDR3 size: 13 residues. Germline CDR1 and CDR2: LGHNA and YNFKEQ. CDR3 residues: CASSRGGDTEAFF. As DNA, the CDR3 is TGTGCCAGCAGCCGGGGGGGGGACACTGAAGCTTTCTTT.

This rearrangement joins TRBV6-5 to TRBJ2-4; perhaps TRBD1 as D (5 bases). CDR1 and CDR2 from the germline V gene are MNHEY and SVGAGI. The V end lost 6 bases, the J end lost 2 bases, and 14 bases lay between the germline ends. The CDR3 loop spans 15 amino acids. The CDR3 spells CASRKQAHPKNIQYF. As DNA, the CDR3 is TGTGCCAGCAGGAAACAGGCCCATCCCAAAAACATTCAGTACTTC.

The chain is built from TRBV4-2 and TRBJ1-4, with 7 bases fitting TRBD1. The J segment lost 6 bases and the V segment lost 4 bases, leaving 2 bases of the junction unmatched. Germline loops: CDR1 LGHNA, CDR2 YNFKEQ. The CDR3 has 13 residues. The DNA for the CDR3 is TGTGCCAGCAGCCCCGACAGGGATGAAAAACTGTTTTTT. It specifies CASSPDRDEKLFF.

The V gene is TRBV13, the J gene TRBJ1-2; D is unclear. The CDR3 contains 14 residues. Germline loops: CDR1 PRHDT, CDR2 FYEKMQ (reference sequence). V was trimmed by 5 bases and J by 4 bases, leaving 14 bases between them. The CDR3 reads CASSIGLMAYGYTF. The CDR3, as DNA: TGTGCCAGCAGCATTGGCCTCATGGCCTATGGCTACACCTTC.

This chain links TRBV28 with TRBJ1-5, with unresolved D. With 4 bases removed from V and 1 base from J, the gap between germline ends came to 14 bases. The CDR3 length is 16 residues. Germline CDR1 MDHEN, CDR2 SYDVKM. CDR3 sequence reads: CASSSPEAASNQPQHF. The CDR3 DNA is TGTGCCAGCAGTTCCCCGGAGGCCGCCAGCAATCAGCCCCAGCATTTT.

V and J are TRBV9 and TRBJ1-5; weak D call: TRBD1 (6 bases). This CDR3 is 14 amino acids long. Germline CDR1 and CDR2: SGDLS and YYNGEE. V lost 3 bases and J lost 8, with 15 bases in between. The CDR3 DNA follows: TGTGCCAGCAGCGGTGGGGGGGGCGCGGAGCCCCAGCATTTT. Protein: CASSGGGGAEPQHF.

The chain links TRBV30 to TRBJ2-2; 7 bases are shared with TRBD1. This CDR3 has 14 residues. Trimming cost V 8 bases and J 3 bases; bases outside gene matches: 9. Germline-derived CDR1 and CDR2 are GTSNPN and SVGIG (reference sequence). The CDR3 DNA is TGTGCCGTTAGGGGGCAGGGGGACACCGGGGAGCTGTTTTTT. Amino acids: CAVRGQGDTGELFF.

The V and J genes are TRBV7-9 and TRBJ1-1, with D hard to call. Trimming removed 5 bases at V and 3 bases at J, with 7 bases between. This CDR3 region has 12 residues. The germline CDR1 and CDR2 sequences are SEHNR and FQNEAQ (reference sequence). CDR3 region: CASSQVDTEAFF. In nucleotides, the CDR3 is TGTGCCAGCAGCCAGGTCGACACTGAAGCTTTCTTT.

The rearrangement uses TRBV7-2 and TRBJ2-7, with D possibly TRBD1 on 5 matching bases. The CDR3 is 13 amino acids. Germline-derived CDR1 and CDR2 are SGHTA and FQGNSA. V lost 2 bases, J lost 1 base, and 6 bases lay in between. Here the CDR3 DNA reads TGTGCCAGCAGCTTACGACAGTCCTACGAGCAGTACTTC. Residues: CASSLRQSYEQYF. Based on the CDR3 plus reference TRBV7-2 and TRBJ2-7, the full variable domain is GAGVSQSPSNKVTEKGKDVELRCDPISGHTALYWYRQSLGQGLEFLIYFQGNSAPDKSGLPSDRFSAERTGGSVSTLTIQRTQQEDSAVYLCASSLRQSYEQYFGPGTRLTVT.

The genes are TRBV10-3 and TRBJ2-7; D is perhaps TRBD2 (6 bases). This CDR3 comprises 12 residues. Germline V gives CDR1 ENHRY, CDR2 SYGVKD. V was pared by 5 bases and J by 5 bases, with 10 bases between. In nucleotides, the CDR3 is TGTGCCATCAGTTCAGGAGGGAACGAGCAGTACTTC. Its protein is CAISSGGNEQYF.

The chain combines TRBV4-1 with TRBJ1-5; no reliable D call. V shed 0 bases and J shed 9 bases, with 9 bases lying between them. Germline loops: CDR1 MGHRA, CDR2 YSYEKL. The CDR3 is 13 amino acids. This CDR3 is CASSQDATRPQHF. Here the CDR3 DNA reads TGCGCCAGCAGCCAAGATGCCACGCGGCCCCAGCATTTT.

J is TRBJ1-5 and V is TRBV7-2; 7 bases agree with TRBD1. The CDR3 spans 14 residues. Germline V CDR1 and CDR2: SGHTA, FQGNSA. The ends lost 3 bases at V and 7 bases at J; junction bases unmatched: 6. CDR3 DNA: TGTGCCAGCAGCTTGACAGGGATAGGACAGCCCCAGCATTTT. Translation: CASSLTGIGQPQHF.

This clone was observed a single time. This rearrangement joins TRBV7-3 to TRBJ2-2; weak D call: TRBD2 (5 bases). There are 11 residues in the CDR3. Looked up from germline, CDR1 is SGHTA and CDR2 is FQGTGA. Deletions cut 5 bases from V and 8 bases from J, with 6 bases between. The CDR3 nucleotides read TGTGCCAGCAGCGGGGAGGGGGAGCTGTTTTTT. It yields the protein CASSGEGELFF.

The CDR3: CASSVPGQGPKNIQYF. The CDR3 DNA is TGTGCCAGCAGCGTACCGGGACAGGGTCCCAAAAACATTCAGTACTTC. This chain connects TRBV7-2 to TRBJ2-4; 9 nucleotides line up with TRBD1. Per germline, CDR1 SGHTA and CDR2 FQGNSA. The CDR3 is made up of 16 amino acids. V dropped 5 bases and J dropped 2; count of bases not matched to a gene: 7.

DNA of the CDR3: TGTGCCAGCAGCCAAGGCCTTCTGACAGGGAGTGGTGAAAAACTGTTTTTT. This gives the protein CASSQGLLTGSGEKLFF. This chain connects TRBV4-2 to TRBJ1-4, with 7 bases lining up with TRBD1. Per germline, CDR1 LGHNA and CDR2 YNFKEQ. This CDR3 has 17 residues. The J segment lost 7 bases and the V segment lost 1 base, leaving 12 bases of the junction unmatched.

The chain joins TRBV25-1 to TRBJ1-2; 10 nucleotides align to TRBD1. Trimming took 7 bases from V and 4 from J; bases not matched to a gene: 6. Germline CDR1 is MGHDK and CDR2 is SYGVNS. This CDR3 spans 14 amino acids. In DNA form, the CDR3 reads TGTGCCAGCACTCCGGGACAGGGGATCTATGGCTACACCTTC. Translation gives CASTPGQGIYGYTF.

The rearrangement joins TRBV7-8 to TRBJ1-5; 8 bases align to TRBD1. CDR3 length equals 17 residues. The V and J ends lost 6 bases and 0 bases, in that order; junction bases with no gene match: 10. The germline V gene has CDR1 SGHVS and CDR2 FQNEAQ. The DNA for the CDR3 is TGTGCCAGCAGTCGTACGGACAGGGATAATAGCAATCAGCCCCAGCATTTT. Encoded protein: CASSRTDRDNSNQPQHF.

This sequence joins TRBV2 and TRBJ1-4; no clear D gene. CDR1 is SNHLY and CDR2 is FYNNEI in the germline V gene. The CDR3 length is 12 residues. V lost 4 bases and J 8 bases, leaving 8 bases between the germline ends. In DNA, the CDR3 is TGTGCCAGCAGTGTTCGCGGAGAAAAACTGTTTTTT. Translation gives CASSVRGEKLFF.

The chain carries TRBV4-3 and TRBJ2-1, with TRBD2 identical over 12 bases. V trimming: 1 base; J trimming: 4 bases; junction bases outside the gene matches: 2. Germline values: CDR1 LGHNA, CDR2 YSLEER. The CDR3 covers 16 residues. The CDR3 DNA reads as TGCGCCAGCAGCCAAGGACTAGCGGGGGTTTACAATGAGCAGTTCTTC. This translates into CASSQGLAGVYNEQFF.

In this sample, this clone turned up a few times. The chain has TRBV5-6 and TRBJ1-4; TRBD1 is a possible D gene (6 bases). Per the germline V gene, CDR1 is SGHDT and CDR2 is YYEEEE. This CDR3 contains 13 residues. V was trimmed by 4 bases and J by 7 bases, leaving 11 bases between them. CDR3 loop: CASSRRGGEKLFF. The CDR3 DNA is TGTGCCAGCAGCCGGAGGGGGGGTGAAAAACTGTTTTTT.